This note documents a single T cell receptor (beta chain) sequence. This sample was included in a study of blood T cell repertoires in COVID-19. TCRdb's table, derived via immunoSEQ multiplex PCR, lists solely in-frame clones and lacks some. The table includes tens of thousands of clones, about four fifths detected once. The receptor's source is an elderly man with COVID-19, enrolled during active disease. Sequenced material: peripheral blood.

CDR3 bases: TGTGCCTGGGGGAAATTGACAGGGAACACTGAAGCTTTCTTT. Protein product: CAWGKLTGNTEAFF. The genes are TRBV30 and TRBJ1-1, with a possible D match to TRBD1 (6 bases). With 5 bases removed from V and 1 base from J, the gap between germline ends came to 14 bases. Germline CDR1 GTSNPN, CDR2 SVGIG (reference sequence). CDR3 length equals 14 residues.